The 4 T cell receptor beta chains below were found in one sample sequenced in a study of T cell repertoires in cytomegalovirus infection. TCRdb itself ran the reads through MiXCR, one entry per CDR3 protein. The table includes about 24,000 distinct CDR3 sequences, approximately 22% detected once. What these receptors recognize is not known. The material was CD8+ T cells from cultured PBMCs, obtained from culture after CMV antigen stimulation. The receptors here all came from a human donor in good health (CMV status not recorded). Some clones in this sample may be carry-over from other donors' samples.

This clonotype was picked up many times. The V gene is TRBV6-2 or TRBV6-3, the J gene TRBJ2-1; either TRBD1 or TRBD2 may fit D (5 bases each). The CDR3 is 13 amino acids. Trimming left V 11 bases short and J 4 bases short, with 15 bases between. CDR1 and CDR2 from the germline V gene are MNHEY and SVGEGT. The CDR3 nucleotides are TGTGCCGGAACTTCGGGGCCATACAATGAGCAGTTCTTC. Its translation: CAGTSGPYNEQFF.

This clonotype came up many times. The rearrangement uses TRBV27 and TRBJ1-3; D ambiguous. The CDR3 sequence is 14 residues long. The germline gives CDR1 MNHEY, CDR2 SMNVEV (reference sequence). V was clipped by 2 bases and J by 0 bases, with 5 bases between them. The CDR3 DNA is TGTGCCAGCAGTTTAGGCCCCTCTGGAAACACCATATATTTT. The encoded protein is CASSLGPSGNTIYF.

This chain joins TRBV24-1 and TRBJ2-2; 10 nucleotides agree with TRBD1. Germline CDR1 KGHDR, CDR2 SFDVKD. V gave up 4 bases and J gave up 4 bases; unmatched junction bases: 11. CDR3 length: 18 amino acids. CDR3: CATSESTPGQGTTGELFF. CDR3 nucleotide sequence: TGTGCCACCAGTGAATCAACTCCGGGACAGGGGACCACCGGGGAGCTGTTTTTT.

This clonotype was detected ten times or more. V usage is TRBV7-2 and J usage is TRBJ2-5; the D gene is possibly TRBD1 (5 bases). The germline gives CDR1 SGHTA, CDR2 FQGNSA. Trimming removed 2 bases at V and 2 bases at J, with 9 bases between. This CDR3 is built from 14 residues. In DNA, the CDR3 is TGTGCCAGCAGCTTAAGTGACAGTCAAGAGACCCAGTACTTC. This codes for CASSLSDSQETQYF.